These 14 T cell receptor beta chains share one sample of origin, sequenced in a study of OX40 agonist ivuxolimab in advanced cancers. The library was generated by the immunoSEQ multiplex PCR assay. Sourced from immuneACCESS, this table was stored by TCRdb with only in-frame sequences that have V and J called. A share of the clones is absent; for the studies checked, an unresolved V gene accounts for under half, and the remainder has no known explanation. This sample is represented by 150,000 to 190,000 clones; 94% of them were singletons. The ten largest make up about 0.31% of the sample. The sequenced sample was CD4+ or CD8+ T cells sorted from blood, obtained in a trial of the OX40 agonist ivuxolimab. These TCRs come from an adult with an advanced solid tumor such as melanoma, head and neck, liver or kidney cancer.

The chain carries TRBV5-1 and TRBJ2-7, with D possibly called TRBD1 or TRBD2 (5 bases each). The ends were cut back, 3 bases at V and 2 bases at J, with 21 bases in the middle. In germline, CDR1 is SGHRS, CDR2 YFSETQ. This CDR3 is 17 amino acids long. CDR3 in amino acids: CASSSIPGPGRTYEQYF. In nucleotides, the CDR3 is TGCGCCAGCAGCTCGATTCCGGGACCGGGGAGAACCTACGAGCAGTACTTC.

The chain uses TRBV18 and TRBJ2-5, with 9 nucleotides matching TRBD1. There are 14 residues in the CDR3. J was trimmed by 5 bases and V by 3 bases; bases with no gene match: 4. Germline CDR1 and CDR2: KGHSH and LQKENI. CDR3 sequence: CASSPDRGRETQYF. CDR3 bases: TGTGCCAGCTCACCGGACAGGGGTCGGGAGACCCAGTACTTC.

V is TRBV7-6 and J is TRBJ2-5, with TRBD2 matching 10 bases. This CDR3 spans 16 amino acids. Germline CDR1 and CDR2: SGHVS and FNYEAQ. The J segment lost 1 base and the V segment lost 6 bases, leaving 8 bases of the junction unmatched. The CDR3 protein is CASSQVERGGQETQYF. The CDR3 DNA reads as TGTGCCAGCAGTCAAGTAGAGCGGGGGGGCCAAGAGACCCAGTACTTC.

The chain combines TRBV6-5 with TRBJ1-1, with D possibly matching TRBD1 (5 bases). V was cut by 5 bases and J by 5 bases, with 6 bases left in between. Germline V gene sequence: CDR1 MNHEY, CDR2 SVGAGI. The CDR3 covers 11 residues. The CDR3 DNA reads as TGTGCCAGCAGTCAGGGAACTGAAGCTTTCTTT. As protein: CASSQGTEAFF.

V usage is TRBV9 and J usage is TRBJ1-1; perhaps TRBD1 as D (5 bases). Trimming shortened V by 3 bases and J by 0 bases, and 12 bases separated the two germline ends. There are 15 residues in the CDR3. Germline V gene lookup returns CDR1 SGDLS and CDR2 YYNGEE. This chain's CDR3 is CASSAGAWVNTEAFF. CDR3 nucleotides: TGTGCCAGCAGCGCCGGGGCCTGGGTGAACACTGAAGCTTTCTTT.

The gene calls are TRBV6-6 and TRBJ1-1, with 7 bases aligning to TRBD1. The CDR3 length is 14 residues. J was trimmed by 6 bases and V by 2 bases; bases with no gene match: 6. CDR1 and CDR2 (germline): MNHNY, SVGAGI (reference sequence). The CDR3 bases are TGTGCCAGCAGTTACGCCAGGGGGGAGGCTGAAGCTTTCTTT. Its translation: CASSYARGEAEAFF.

This sequence joins TRBV5-1 and TRBJ2-7, with TRBD1 identical over 9 bases. The CDR3 is made up of 16 amino acids. Germline-derived CDR1 and CDR2 are SGHRS and YFSETQ. V dropped 3 bases and J dropped 0; count of bases not matched to a gene: 7. CDR3 in amino acids: CASSSYRGPSSYEQYF. The CDR3 DNA reads as TGCGCCAGCAGCTCGTACAGGGGGCCGAGCTCCTACGAGCAGTACTTC.

For this clone: The junction shows a germline mismatch at one end, possibly a read error. Other DNA sequences in the sample encode the same CDR3. As DNA, the CDR3 is TGTGCTAGCAGTGAAGACAGCCGCTACACCTTC. Protein sequence: CASSEDSRYTF. The chain has TRBV2 and TRBJ1-2; perhaps TRBD1 as D (5 bases). CDR1 and CDR2 from the germline V gene are SNHLY and FYNNEI. The CDR3 sequence is 11 residues long.

Only a few counts were recorded for this clone. V is TRBV7-2 and J is TRBJ1-6; tentative D call: TRBD1 (5 bases). The CDR3 contains 19 residues. V lost 3 bases and J lost 5, with 23 bases in between. CDR1 is SGHTA, CDR2 FQGNSA, per germline. The CDR3 here is CASSLGDRTPRADNSPLHF. CDR3 DNA sequence: TGTGCCAGCAGCTTGGGGGACCGGACCCCCCGAGCGGATAATTCACCCCTCCACTTT.

The chain couples TRBV9 to TRBJ1-4, with 7 bases lining up with TRBD1. Germline CDR1 reads SGDLS; CDR2 reads YYNGEE. The length of the CDR3 is 15 residues. Trimming removed 3 bases from V and 5 bases from J; junction bases left unmatched: 7. The CDR3 loop is CASSGHRGGNEKLFF. The CDR3 bases are TGTGCCAGCAGCGGCCACAGGGGAGGGAATGAAAAACTGTTTTTT.

The chain recombines TRBV7-2 with TRBJ2-7; perhaps TRBD1 as D (6 bases). CDR1 and CDR2 from the germline V gene are SGHTA and FQGNSA. Trimming took off 5 bases at V and 5 bases at J, with 10 bases between the two ends. The CDR3 contains 12 residues. CDR3 in DNA: TGTGCCAGCAGCCCCAGGGGAAACGAGCAGTACTTC. This translates into CASSPRGNEQYF. Using reference TRBV7-2 and TRBJ2-7 for the parts outside the CDR3, the full variable domain is GAGVSQSPSNKVTEKGKDVELRCDPISGHTALYWYRQSLGQGLEFLIYFQGNSAPDKSGLPSDRFSAERTGGSVSTLTIQRTQQEDSAVYLCASSPRGNEQYFGPGTRLTVT.

The chain links TRBV5-1 to TRBJ2-3; TRBD1 agrees at 9 bases. Germline lookup yields CDR1 SGHRS and CDR2 YFSETQ. The trim removed 5 bases at V and 2 bases at J, leaving 6 bases unmatched. This CDR3 contains 15 residues. The chain's CDR3 is CASRDRDRVTDTQYF. In DNA form, the CDR3 reads TGCGCCAGCAGGGATCGGGACAGGGTCACAGATACGCAGTATTTT.

The chain uses TRBV28 and TRBJ2-5, with D unclear. The V end was cut by 6 bases, the J end by 4 bases, with 6 bases between. There are 11 residues in the CDR3. Per germline, CDR1 MDHEN and CDR2 SYDVKM. DNA of the CDR3: TGTGCCAGCAGCCTGGGAGAGACCCAGTACTTC. Protein sequence: CASSLGETQYF.

The chain links TRBV30 to TRBJ1-2; D remains unclear. Deletions cut 0 bases from V and 2 bases from J, with 10 bases between. The CDR3 consists of 14 residues. Germline CDR1 GTSNPN, CDR2 SVGIG (reference sequence). As DNA, the CDR3 is TGTGCCTGGAGTGTACCTAACAGCAACTATGGCTACACCTTC. Translation gives CAWSVPNSNYGYTF. The full variable domain, in which reference TRBV30 and TRBJ1-2 provide the parts outside the CDR3, is SQTIHQWPATLVQPVGSPLSLECTVEGTSNPNLYWYRQAAGRGLQLLFYSVGIGQISSEVPQNLSASRPQDRQFILSSKKLLLSDSGFYLCAWSVPNSNYGYTFGSGTRLTVV.